The next 30 T cell receptor beta chains were all read from a single sample in a study of response to subunit inactivated influenza vaccine. TCRdb re-called the RT-PCR reads through MiXCR, storing one row per CDR3 protein. The sample lists around 650,000 distinct CDR3 sequences; less than 20% were seen once. Sequenced material: PBMCs from blood, taken 12 days after vaccination. These TCRs come from a man aged 50 or older who received an inactivated influenza vaccine.

This clonotype was picked up many times. V usage is TRBV5-1 and J usage is TRBJ2-1; TRBD2 matches at 10 bases. Germline CDR1 is SGHRS and CDR2 is YFSETQ. The CDR3 covers 13 residues. The V and J ends lost 3 bases and 7 bases, in that order; junction bases with no gene match: 1. The CDR3 nucleotides read TGCGCCAGCAGCTCTAGCGGGAGAAATGAGCAGTTCTTC. Translated: CASSSSGRNEQFF.

This chain connects TRBV9 to TRBJ2-1; TRBD1 is a possible D gene (6 bases). The CDR3 has 15 amino acids. The V gene's germline CDR1 is SGDLS and CDR2 YYNGEE. The V end lost 3 bases, the J end lost 9 bases, and 19 bases lay between the germline ends. The CDR3 DNA follows: TGTGCCAGCAGCGAACGGCAGGGGTCTGGTGGTGAGCAGTTCTTC. As protein: CASSERQGSGGEQFF.

This chain uses TRBV29-1 with TRBJ2-5; D ambiguous. With 4 bases removed from V and 5 bases from J, the gap between germline ends came to 11 bases. Per the germline V gene, CDR1 is SQVTM and CDR2 is ANQGSEA. The CDR3 totals 12 residues. DNA of the CDR3: TGCAGCGTTGGACTGACGGAGGAGACCCAGTACTTC. Encoded protein: CSVGLTEETQYF. The full variable domain, its missing parts supplied by reference TRBV29-1 and TRBJ2-5, is SAVISQKPSRDICQRGTSLTIQCQVDSQVTMMFWYRQQPGQSLTLIATANQGSEATYESGFVIDKFPISRPNLTFSTLTVSNMSPEDSSIYLCSVGLTEETQYFGPGTRLLVL.

This clonotype turned up a few times. This rearrangement joins TRBV12-3 or TRBV12-4 to TRBJ2-2, with no clear D. The CDR3 runs 14 residues. Trimming pared 6 bases from V and 7 bases from J, leaving 15 bases between. The CDR3 DNA reads TGTGCCAGCAGGGGCGGAGTCGATGGCGGGGAGCTGTTTTTT. It codes for CASRGGVDGGELFF.

Ten or more counts support this clonotype. The chain uses TRBV6-5 and TRBJ2-3, with 10 nucleotides matching TRBD2. With V trimmed by 1 base and J by 4 bases, 2 bases remained unmatched. The CDR3 is made up of 15 amino acids. The germline V gene has CDR1 MNHEY and CDR2 SVGAGI. CDR3 amino acids: CASSYYGLAADTQYF. The CDR3 DNA follows: TGTGCCAGCAGTTACTACGGACTAGCGGCAGATACGCAGTATTTT.

This clonotype has a handful of counts. This chain's CDR3 is CASSQLTGTGKNEQFF. CDR3 nucleotides: TGTGCCAGCAGCCAACTGACAGGAACCGGTAAAAATGAGCAGTTCTTC. The rearrangement uses TRBV4-2 and TRBJ2-1; D might be TRBD1 (6 bases). Trimming stripped 2 bases from V and 7 bases from J, with 18 bases between. CDR1 is LGHNA, CDR2 YNFKEQ, per germline. The CDR3 is 16 amino acids.

V usage is TRBV5-1 and J usage is TRBJ2-7, with D unresolved. Germline loops: CDR1 SGHRS, CDR2 YFSETQ. Trimming removed 0 bases at V and 3 bases at J, with 10 bases between. This CDR3 spans 14 amino acids. CDR3 DNA: TGCGCCAGCAGCTTGGCCTTTGATAGCTACGAGCAGTACTTC. Translated, it gives CASSLAFDSYEQYF.

The chain recombines TRBV20-1 with TRBJ1-6; 8 nucleotides match TRBD1. Germline V gene sequence: CDR1 DFQATT, CDR2 SNEGSKA (reference sequence). V lost 1 base to trimming and J lost 10 bases; unmatched junction nucleotides: 3. The CDR3 runs to 13 residues. DNA for the CDR3: TGCAGTGCTAGAGTAACAGGGGGGTCACCCCTCCACTTT. The encoded protein is CSARVTGGSPLHF.

The chain couples TRBV30 to TRBJ1-1; a weak D match, TRBD1 (5 bases). Germline V gene sequence: CDR1 GTSNPN, CDR2 SVGIG (reference sequence). Trimming took off 2 bases at V and 10 bases at J, with 14 bases between the two ends. The CDR3 has 12 amino acids. DNA of the CDR3: TGTGCCTGGAGTTCTTCCGGGACCGGAGCTTTCTTT. It encodes CAWSSSGTGAFF.

The sample holds a few counts of this clonotype. The CDR3 sequence: CSVEREGGTEAFF. The CDR3 DNA follows: TGCAGCGTTGAAAGGGAGGGAGGCACTGAAGCTTTCTTT. The chain recombines TRBV29-1 with TRBJ1-1; D remains unclear. Per the germline V gene, CDR1 is SQVTM and CDR2 is ANQGSEA. The V end was cut by 2 bases, the J end by 4 bases, with 11 bases between. This CDR3 spans 13 amino acids.

The V call is TRBV28, the J call TRBJ1-5; 11 bases are shared with TRBD1. The V gene's germline CDR1 is MDHEN and CDR2 SYDVKM. The CDR3 totals 14 residues. Trimming took 4 bases from V and 8 from J; bases not matched to a gene: 4. Written as DNA, the CDR3 is TGTGCCAGCAGTTATGGACAGGGGGCGAAGCCCCAGCATTTT. It codes for CASSYGQGAKPQHF. Looking up the rest from reference TRBV28 and TRBJ1-5 gives the full variable domain: DVKVTQSSRYLVKRTGEKVFLECVQDMDHENMFWYRQDPGLGLRLIYFSYDVKMKEKGDIPEGYSVSREKKERFSLILESASTNQTSMYLCASSYGQGAKPQHFGDGTRLSIL.

This chain joins TRBV6-1 and TRBJ2-3, with 11 bases matching TRBD2. The CDR3 is 16 residues long. V was pared by 6 bases and J by 1 base, with 6 bases of the junction left unmatched. Germline CDR1 and CDR2: MNHNS and SASEGT. The CDR3 here is CASRLIAGGGTDTQYF. Written as DNA, the CDR3 is TGTGCCAGCAGACTCATAGCGGGGGGGGGCACAGATACGCAGTATTTT.

This clonotype was counted between two and nine times. The rearrangement uses TRBV12-3 or TRBV12-4 and TRBJ2-3, with TRBD1 as a possible D gene (6 bases). The V end was cut by 4 bases, the J end by 0 bases, with 14 bases between. The CDR3 runs to 16 residues. The CDR3 here is CASSWEAGASTDTQYF. CDR3 nucleotides: TGTGCCAGCAGTTGGGAAGCAGGGGCTAGCACAGATACGCAGTATTTT.

The J gene is TRBJ2-1, the V gene TRBV7-2; TRBD2 matches 10 bases. The CDR3 loop spans 16 amino acids. Germline V CDR1 and CDR2: SGHTA, FQGNSA. The V gene end was trimmed by 5 bases and the J gene end by 4 bases; junction bases not matched to a gene: 8. CDR3 sequence reads: CASSQGLAVLYNEQFF. The DNA of the CDR3 is TGTGCCAGCAGCCAAGGACTAGCGGTCTTATACAATGAGCAGTTCTTC.

This clonotype was seen a handful of times. V gene TRBV4-2 combines with J gene TRBJ2-5; a weak D match, TRBD1 (5 bases). CDR1 and CDR2 (germline): LGHNA, YNFKEQ. The CDR3 covers 17 residues. V was trimmed by 0 bases and J by 1 base, leaving 15 bases between them. The CDR3 nucleotides read TGTGCCAGCAGCCAAGAGGCGTCAGGGCGCTTCCAAGAGACCCAGTACTTC. Translated, it gives CASSQEASGRFQETQYF.

The chain employs TRBV6-1 and TRBJ2-5, with TRBD1 matching over 7 bases. CDR1 is MNHNS and CDR2 is SASEGT in the germline V gene. With V trimmed by 10 bases and J by 4 bases, 12 bases remained unmatched. The CDR3 is made up of 14 amino acids. The CDR3 reads CATLTAGTAETQYF. The CDR3 DNA follows: TGTGCCACCCTCACCGCCGGGACAGCAGAGACCCAGTACTTC.

The chain is built from TRBV7-6 and TRBJ2-7, with a tentative D call TRBD1 (5 bases). Deletions cut 5 bases from V and 5 bases from J, with 16 bases between. CDR1 SGHVS and CDR2 FNYEAQ come from the germline V gene. The CDR3 is made up of 14 amino acids. The CDR3 spells CASSPGAGWHEQYF. The CDR3 DNA follows: TGTGCCAGCAGCCCTGGGGCAGGTTGGCACGAGCAGTACTTC. The variable domain in full, completed from reference TRBV7-6 and TRBJ2-7, reads GAGVSQSPRYKVTKRGQDVALRCDPISGHVSLYWYRQALGQGPEFLTYFNYEAQQDKSGLPNDRFSAERPEGSISTLTIQRTEQRDSAMYRCASSPGAGWHEQYFGPGTRLTVT.

J is TRBJ2-3 and V is TRBV7-2; weak D call: TRBD2 (6 bases). Germline V gives CDR1 SGHTA, CDR2 FQGNSA. The CDR3 is 16 residues long. V was cut by 1 base and J by 3 bases, with 14 bases left in between. The CDR3 DNA reads TGTGCCAGCAGCTTAGTCGCGGGGCCGTCGACAGATACGCAGTATTTT. Translated: CASSLVAGPSTDTQYF.

This clonotype showed up just a few times. The V and J genes are TRBV4-1 and TRBJ2-1; perhaps TRBD1 as D (8 bases). From germline, CDR1 is MGHRA and CDR2 YSYEKL. The CDR3 contains 17 residues. The V gene lost 1 base and the J gene lost 4 bases, with 17 bases spanning the gap. The CDR3 bases are TGCGCCAGCAGCCAAGTTTGGACAGGGAGGGCTTACAATGAGCAGTTCTTC. Amino acid sequence: CASSQVWTGRAYNEQFF.

This clonotype was seen a few times. The rearrangement uses TRBV28 and TRBJ2-1; 8 bases map to TRBD1. Looked up from germline, CDR1 is MDHEN and CDR2 is SYDVKM. This CDR3 is 15 amino acids long. V was clipped by 5 bases and J by 7 bases; unmatched bases: 10. CDR3 protein: CASSPSGQAMNEQFF. The CDR3 nucleotides read TGTGCCAGCAGTCCCTCGGGACAGGCAATGAATGAGCAGTTCTTC.

For the CDR3, the DNA is TGCGCCAGCATCCTAGGGAGGATGTGGCATGGCTACACCTTC. This codes for CASILGRMWHGYTF. The chain combines TRBV10-2 with TRBJ1-2, with D unclear. The CDR3 loop spans 14 amino acids. V was shortened by 7 bases and J by 6 bases, with 18 bases between the two germline ends. Germline values: CDR1 WSHSY, CDR2 SAAADI.

The V call is TRBV4-3, the J call TRBJ2-7, with D perhaps TRBD2 (7 bases). From germline, CDR1 is LGHNA and CDR2 YSLEER. With 0 bases removed from V and 0 bases from J, the gap between germline ends came to 15 bases. The CDR3 totals 17 residues. The CDR3 sequence is CASSQERGGHRSYEQYF. The CDR3 DNA reads as TGCGCCAGCAGCCAAGAGAGGGGGGGACACCGCTCCTACGAGCAGTACTTC.

This clonotype was seen repeatedly, ten times or more. The chain couples TRBV6-1 to TRBJ2-3; D is possibly TRBD2 (6 bases). The V gene's germline CDR1 is MNHNS and CDR2 SASEGT. The CDR3 length is 16 residues. V was shortened by 6 bases and J by 5 bases, with 21 bases between the two germline ends. Here the CDR3 reads CASSSRDSYSLDTQYF. The CDR3 coding sequence is TGTGCCAGCAGCAGCCGGGACTCCTATAGTCTAGATACGCAGTATTTT.

The CDR3, as DNA: TGTGCCAGCTCACCCTTCGCTAGTGCAGGCGAGCAGTACTTC. It codes for CASSPFASAGEQYF. The rearrangement uses TRBV18 and TRBJ2-7; D is unresolved. There are 14 residues in the CDR3. Trimming left V 3 bases short and J 6 bases short, with 15 bases between. The V gene's germline CDR1 is KGHSH and CDR2 LQKENI.

This clonotype was recorded a few times. The chain has TRBV15 and TRBJ1-5; 7 bases are a match to TRBD1. Germline loops: CDR1 LNHNV, CDR2 YYDKDF (reference sequence). The CDR3 runs 15 residues. V gave up 4 bases and J gave up 0 bases; unmatched junction bases: 3. Here the CDR3 DNA reads TGTGCCACCAGCAAACAGGGGAATAGCAATCAGCCCCAGCATTTT. Translation gives CATSKQGNSNQPQHF.

The sample holds a few counts of this clonotype. The rearrangement links TRBV9 to TRBJ1-2, with D unresolved. This CDR3 has 14 residues. V lost 0 bases and J lost 2, with 8 bases in between. Germline CDR1 reads SGDLS; CDR2 reads YYNGEE. The CDR3 spells CASSVGGGNYGYTF. CDR3 in DNA: TGTGCCAGCAGCGTAGGTGGAGGGAACTATGGCTACACCTTC.

The V gene is TRBV28, the J gene TRBJ1-4; D uncertain. This CDR3 region has 15 residues. The germline gives CDR1 MDHEN, CDR2 SYDVKM. Trimming shortened V by 5 bases and J by 7 bases, and 17 bases separated the two germline ends. The CDR3 region has the DNA TGTGCCAGCAGTCGATGGACGAACGGCGGTGAAAAACTGTTTTTT. It yields the protein CASSRWTNGGEKLFF.

The V gene is TRBV4-1, the J gene TRBJ2-3; no definite D call. V was pared by 0 bases and J by 10 bases, with 14 bases between. Germline CDR1 and CDR2: MGHRA and YSYEKL. The CDR3 contains 14 residues. The CDR3 reads CASSQDQPGPSQYF. As DNA, the CDR3 is TGCGCCAGCAGCCAAGATCAGCCCGGGCCTTCGCAGTATTTT.

This clonotype was recorded many times. The CDR3 DNA reads TGCAGCCCTCGGCGGGGCTACAATGAGCAGTTCTTC. This translates into CSPRRGYNEQFF. J is TRBJ2-1 and V is TRBV20-1, with D perhaps TRBD2 (6 bases). The germline CDR1 and CDR2 sequences are DFQATT and SNEGSKA (reference sequence). The CDR3 is made up of 12 amino acids.

Only a few counts were recorded for this clonotype. The rearrangement links TRBV12-3 or TRBV12-4 to TRBJ2-1; no clear D gene. V was cut by 6 bases and J by 9 bases, with 15 bases left in between. The CDR3 runs 13 residues. In DNA, the CDR3 is TGTGCCAGCAGCCCGCTAGGAGTCACTGAGCAGTTCTTC. Protein product: CASSPLGVTEQFF.